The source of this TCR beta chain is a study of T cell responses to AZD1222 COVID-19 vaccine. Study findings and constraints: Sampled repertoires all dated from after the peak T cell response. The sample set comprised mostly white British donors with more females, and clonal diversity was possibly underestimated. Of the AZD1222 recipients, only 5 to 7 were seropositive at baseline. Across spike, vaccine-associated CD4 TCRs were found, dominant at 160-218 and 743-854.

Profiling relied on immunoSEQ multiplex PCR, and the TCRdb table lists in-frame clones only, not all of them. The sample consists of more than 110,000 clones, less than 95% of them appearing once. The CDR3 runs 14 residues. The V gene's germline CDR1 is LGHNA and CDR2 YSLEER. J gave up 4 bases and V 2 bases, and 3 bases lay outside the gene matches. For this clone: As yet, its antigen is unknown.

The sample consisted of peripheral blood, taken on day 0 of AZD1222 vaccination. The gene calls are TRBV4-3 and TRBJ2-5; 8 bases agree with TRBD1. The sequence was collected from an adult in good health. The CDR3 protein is CASSQYQGAETQYF. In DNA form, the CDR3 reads TGCGCCAGCAGCCAATATCAGGGGGCAGAGACCCAGTACTTC.